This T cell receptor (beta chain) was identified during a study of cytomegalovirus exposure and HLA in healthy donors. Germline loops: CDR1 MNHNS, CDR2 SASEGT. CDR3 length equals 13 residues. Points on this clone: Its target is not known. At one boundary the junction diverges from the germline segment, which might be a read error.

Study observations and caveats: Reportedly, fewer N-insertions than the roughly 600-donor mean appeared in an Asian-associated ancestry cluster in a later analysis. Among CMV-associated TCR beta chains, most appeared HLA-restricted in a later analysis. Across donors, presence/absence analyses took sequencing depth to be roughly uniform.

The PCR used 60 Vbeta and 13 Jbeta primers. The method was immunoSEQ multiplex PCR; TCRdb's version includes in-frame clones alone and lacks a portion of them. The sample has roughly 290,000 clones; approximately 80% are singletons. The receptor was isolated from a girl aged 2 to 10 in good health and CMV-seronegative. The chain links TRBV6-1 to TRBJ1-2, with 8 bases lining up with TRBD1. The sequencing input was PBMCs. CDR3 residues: CASSDWTGYHSGF. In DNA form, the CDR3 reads TGTGCCAGCAGTGATTGGACAGGGTATCATTCAGGCTTC.